The 28 T cell receptor beta chains presented below share a single source sample, sequenced in a study of OX40 agonist ivuxolimab in advanced cancers. This table comes from immunoSEQ multiplex PCR, and its TCRdb copy is limited to in-frame clones, with some not included. The sample includes 85,000 to 100,000 clones, roughly 88% of them seen just once. The sequencing here drew on CD4+ or CD8+ T cells sorted from blood, taken in a trial of the OX40 agonist ivuxolimab. The receptors were sampled from an adult with an advanced solid tumor such as melanoma, head and neck, liver or kidney cancer.

The V call is TRBV11-2, the J call TRBJ2-7; the D is unclear. Deletions cut 0 bases from V and 0 bases from J, with 6 bases between. The CDR3 spans 14 residues. From germline, CDR1 is SGHAT and CDR2 FQNNGV. CDR3 DNA: TGTGCCAGCAGCTTAGAGCAGAGCTCCTACGAGCAGTACTTC. As protein: CASSLEQSSYEQYF. Complete variable domain (other parts from reference TRBV11-2 and TRBJ2-7): EAGVAQSPRYKIIEKRQSVAFWCNPISGHATLYWYQQILGQGPKLLIQFQNNGVVDDSQLPKDRFSAERLKGVDSTLKIQPAKLEDSAVYLCASSLEQSSYEQYFGPGTRLTVT.

This chain connects TRBV5-5 to TRBJ2-5, with TRBD2 matching over 8 bases. CDR1 and CDR2 (germline): SGHKS, YYEKEE (reference sequence). Trimming at V came to 4 bases and at J to 5 bases, leaving 7 bases not matched to a gene. CDR3 size: 14 residues. CDR3 protein: CASSRESGSETQYF. DNA of the CDR3: TGTGCCAGCAGCCGTGAAAGCGGGAGTGAGACCCAGTACTTC.

The V and J genes are TRBV11-2 and TRBJ2-2; 11 nucleotides match TRBD1. The length of the CDR3 is 15 residues. V trimming: 1 base; J trimming: 6 bases; junction bases outside the gene matches: 1. From germline, CDR1 is SGHAT and CDR2 FQNNGV. The DNA of the CDR3 is TGTGCCAGCAGCTTAGGGACAGGGGGCCCCGGGGAGCTGTTTTTT. Encoded protein: CASSLGTGGPGELFF.

In nucleotides, the CDR3 is TGCGCCAGCAGCCAAGGGGCAGCTCCCTACAATGAGCAGTTCTTC. Its protein product is CASSQGAAPYNEQFF. This rearrangement joins TRBV4-1 to TRBJ2-1; D not certain. In germline, CDR1 is MGHRA, CDR2 YSYEKL. V shed 1 base and J shed 2 bases, with 9 bases lying between them. The CDR3 length is 15 residues.

The V gene is TRBV28, the J gene TRBJ2-2, with TRBD2 matching 7 bases. The CDR3 has 15 residues. CDR1 and CDR2 (germline): MDHEN, SYDVKM. V dropped 6 bases and J dropped 3; count of bases not matched to a gene: 7. CDR3 amino acids: CASRRSSGYTGELFF. DNA of the CDR3: TGTGCCAGCAGGAGGTCTAGCGGATACACCGGGGAGCTGTTTTTT.

The CDR3 coding sequence is TGTGCCAGCAGTTTAGGGGGGGTCGTGAGCCAGCCCCAGCATTTT. This gives the protein CASSLGGVVSQPQHF. The chain is built from TRBV28 and TRBJ1-5, with D tentatively TRBD1 (5 bases). V was trimmed by 2 bases and J by 7 bases, leaving 15 bases between them. The CDR3 sequence is 15 residues long. The germline gives CDR1 MDHEN, CDR2 SYDVKM. The full variable domain, with the rest looked up from reference TRBV28 and TRBJ1-5, is DVKVTQSSRYLVKRTGEKVFLECVQDMDHENMFWYRQDPGLGLRLIYFSYDVKMKEKGDIPEGYSVSREKKERFSLILESASTNQTSMYLCASSLGGVVSQPQHFGDGTRLSIL.

On this clone: The same CDR3 also results from other DNA sequences found in this sample. V and J are TRBV18 and TRBJ1-5; D not resolved. This CDR3 has 14 residues. V shed 2 bases and J shed 0 bases, with 5 bases lying between them. The germline gives CDR1 KGHSH, CDR2 LQKENI. The CDR3 spells CASSPSRSNQPQHF. The CDR3 nucleotides are TGTGCCAGCTCACCATCTCGTAGCAATCAGCCCCAGCATTTT.

This chain links TRBV4-1 with TRBJ2-3; 11 bases fit TRBD2. Germline loops: CDR1 MGHRA, CDR2 YSYEKL. With 0 bases clipped from V and 3 bases from J, the junction kept 8 bases outside the gene matches. The CDR3 consists of 18 residues. The CDR3 here is CASSQDTPLAGGTDTQYF. The CDR3, as DNA: TGCGCCAGCAGCCAAGATACCCCCTTAGCGGGAGGGACAGATACGCAGTATTTT.

The chain has TRBV5-4 and TRBJ1-1; possibly TRBD1 for D (5 bases). V gave up 7 bases and J gave up 1 base, with 17 bases separating them. The CDR3 loop spans 15 amino acids. Germline loops: CDR1 SGHNT, CDR2 YYREEE (reference sequence). CDR3 region: CASWNPGRKNTEAFF. The CDR3 DNA reads as TGTGCCAGCTGGAATCCGGGACGGAAGAACACTGAAGCTTTCTTT. The variable domain in full, with the rest retrieved from reference TRBV5-4 and TRBJ1-1, is ETGVTQSPTHLIKTRGQQVTLRCSSQSGHNTVSWYQQALGQGPQFIFQYYREEENGRGNFPPRFSGLQFPNYSSELNVNALELDDSALYLCASWNPGRKNTEAFFGQGTRLTVV.

V usage is TRBV28 and J usage is TRBJ2-7, with D unclear. CDR1 MDHEN and CDR2 SYDVKM come from the germline V gene. V was shortened by 10 bases and J by 0 bases, with 4 bases between the two germline ends. This CDR3 comprises 10 residues. The CDR3 loop reads CATGSYEQYF. The CDR3 nucleotides read TGTGCCACCGGCTCCTACGAGCAGTACTTC.

The rearrangement uses TRBV11-2 and TRBJ2-6; D remains ambiguous. This CDR3 region has 16 residues. Trimming took off 0 bases at V and 2 bases at J, with 8 bases between the two ends. The V gene's germline CDR1 is SGHAT and CDR2 FQNNGV. The CDR3, as DNA: TGTGCCAGCAGCTTAGATGCCGCAACTGGGGCCAACGTCCTGACTTTC. Its protein is CASSLDAATGANVLTF.

DNA for the CDR3: TGTGCCAGCAGCAGACTACCGGGACGTTCTTGGAATACGCAGTATTTT. Its protein is CASSRLPGRSWNTQYF. The J gene is TRBJ2-3, the V gene TRBV21-1. TRBV21-1 is a known pseudogene. The CDR3 runs 16 residues.

This clone was counted a few times. The chain is built from TRBV11-2 and TRBJ2-3, with a possible D match to TRBD1 (5 bases). V lost 7 bases to trimming and J lost 0 bases, with 11 bases between them. The CDR3 covers 14 residues. The germline gives CDR1 SGHAT, CDR2 FQNNGV. In DNA form, the CDR3 reads TGTGCCAGCAAACGACAGCAAAGCACAGATACGCAGTATTTT. Translated: CASKRQQSTDTQYF.

This clone was seen more than once but under ten times. This rearrangement joins TRBV6-1 to TRBJ2-3, with TRBD2 matching over 9 bases. The CDR3 totals 15 residues. Germline CDR1 and CDR2: MNHNS and SASEGT. V gave up 4 bases and J gave up 4 bases; unmatched junction bases: 6. The CDR3 reads CASSASSGNADTQYF. CDR3 nucleotides: TGTGCCAGCAGTGCCTCTAGCGGGAACGCAGATACGCAGTATTTT.

This chain uses TRBV28 with TRBJ2-3; no definite D call. V was shortened by 6 bases and J by 2 bases, with 9 bases between the two germline ends. Germline lookup yields CDR1 MDHEN and CDR2 SYDVKM. The CDR3 length is 13 residues. The CDR3 is CASSQENTDTQYF. CDR3 DNA sequence: TGTGCCAGCAGCCAAGAAAACACAGATACGCAGTATTTT.

V and J are TRBV7-3 and TRBJ2-5; 9 nucleotides line up with TRBD1. Looked up from germline, CDR1 is SGHTA and CDR2 is FQGTGA. The CDR3 loop spans 13 amino acids. J gave up 5 bases and V 5 bases, and 3 bases lay outside the gene matches. The CDR3 DNA reads TGTGCCAGCAGCCGGGGACAGGGTGAGACCCAGTACTTC. Its translation: CASSRGQGETQYF. The full variable domain, with the rest looked up from reference TRBV7-3 and TRBJ2-5, is GAGVSQTPSNKVTEKGKYVELRCDPISGHTALYWYRQSLGQGPEFLIYFQGTGAADDSGLPNDRFFAVRPEGSVSTLKIQRTERGDSAVYLCASSRGQGETQYFGPGTRLLVL.

The rearrangement links TRBV11-3 to TRBJ1-6; D not resolved. V was trimmed by 5 bases and J by 9 bases, leaving 14 bases between them. Looked up from germline, CDR1 is SGHNT and CDR2 is YENEEA. The CDR3 length is 14 residues. The chain's CDR3 is CASSLRVEGSPLHF. CDR3 bases: TGTGCCAGCAGCCTACGGGTCGAAGGTTCACCCCTCCACTTT.

The chain recombines TRBV5-6 with TRBJ2-7; 9 nucleotides match TRBD1. Trimming took 2 bases from V and 1 from J; bases not matched to a gene: 7. Per the germline V gene, CDR1 is SGHDT and CDR2 is YYEEEE. The CDR3 spans 16 residues. The CDR3 nucleotides are TGTGCCAGCAGCTTTAACCGGGACAGGGATTCCTACGAGCAGTACTTC. Translating it yields CASSFNRDRDSYEQYF. The full variable domain, with the rest looked up from reference TRBV5-6 and TRBJ2-7, is DAGVTQSPTHLIKTRGQQVTLRCSPKSGHDTVSWYQQALGQGPQFIFQYYEEEERQRGNFPDRFSGHQFPNYSSELNVNALLLGDSALYLCASSFNRDRDSYEQYFGPGTRLTVT.

As for this clone: A junction end diverges from the germline sequence, so it may reflect a read error. The sample carries other DNA sequences with the same CDR3. The chain links TRBV6-5 to TRBJ1-2; no firm D call. This CDR3 comprises 12 residues. The germline gives CDR1 MNHEY, CDR2 SVGAGI. This chain's CDR3 is CASRRTNYGYTF. The CDR3 DNA reads as TGCGCCAGCAGGAGGACTAACTATGGCTACACCTTC.

This rearrangement joins TRBV7-6 to TRBJ2-5, with D perhaps TRBD2 (5 bases). Per germline, CDR1 SGHVS and CDR2 FNYEAQ. The CDR3 sequence is 14 residues long. The ends were cut back, 5 bases at V and 5 bases at J, with 15 bases in the middle. The CDR3 DNA is TGTGCCAGCAGCCGGGGTCGAGGTGGGGAGACCCAGTACTTC. This sequence encodes CASSRGRGGETQYF.

This clone was recorded a few times. V gene TRBV30 combines with J gene TRBJ1-3; maybe TRBD1 (6 bases). CDR3 length: 13 residues. V dropped 4 bases and J dropped 3 bases, with 10 bases sitting between them. The germline V gene has CDR1 GTSNPN and CDR2 SVGIG (reference sequence). CDR3: CAWTGEVGNTIYF. Written as DNA, the CDR3 is TGTGCCTGGACAGGGGAGGTTGGAAACACCATATATTTT.

The rearrangement joins TRBV18 to TRBJ1-3; D remains ambiguous. CDR1 and CDR2 (germline): KGHSH, LQKENI. The CDR3 is made up of 14 amino acids. V was shortened by 3 bases and J by 0 bases, with 6 bases between the two germline ends. The CDR3 DNA follows: TGTGCCAGCTCACCCATAAGCTCTGGAAACACCATATATTTT. Its translation is CASSPISSGNTIYF.

This chain links TRBV7-9 with TRBJ1-1; D gene unclear. The V end lost 3 bases, the J end lost 0 bases, and 11 bases lay between the germline ends. Germline lookup yields CDR1 SEHNR and CDR2 FQNEAQ (reference sequence). The CDR3 has 15 amino acids. CDR3 sequence (DNA): TGTGCCAGCAGCTTCAGCGCACCCATGAACACTGAAGCTTTCTTT. Protein sequence: CASSFSAPMNTEAFF.

The V and J genes are TRBV28 and TRBJ2-1; D not resolved. CDR3 size: 12 residues. From germline, CDR1 is MDHEN and CDR2 SYDVKM. V was shortened by 11 bases and J by 6 bases, with 14 bases between the two germline ends. CDR3 DNA: TGTGCCTCCTCACTTAGGGCCAATGAGCAGTTCTTC. Amino acids: CASSLRANEQFF.

In its sample, this clone was seen once. This chain joins TRBV27 and TRBJ2-5; 9 bases match TRBD1. The CDR3 is 16 residues long. V gave up 5 bases and J gave up 4 bases; unmatched junction bases: 11. Germline CDR1 MNHEY, CDR2 SMNVEV (reference sequence). The CDR3 DNA follows: TGTGCCAGCAGTCGGACCCCGGGACAGGGACGAGAGACCCAGTACTTC. Its translation is CASSRTPGQGRETQYF.

This clone was observed many times. The chain links TRBV27 to TRBJ1-5; TRBD1 might be the D (5 bases). The germline V gene encodes CDR1 MNHEY and CDR2 SMNVEV (reference sequence). The CDR3 loop spans 15 amino acids. V was shortened by 6 bases and J by 6 bases, with 18 bases between the two germline ends. CDR3: CASRPGTSSAQPQHF. The CDR3 DNA reads as TGTGCCAGCAGACCCGGGACCTCTTCGGCTCAGCCCCAGCATTTT.

The J gene is TRBJ2-5, the V gene TRBV12-5; TRBD1 matches at 8 bases. The length of the CDR3 is 15 residues. V lost 6 bases, J lost 4 bases, and 10 bases stayed unmatched. CDR1 and CDR2 from the germline V gene are LGHNT and FRNRAP. CDR3: CASGQGDLLRETQYF. The CDR3, as DNA: TGTGCTAGTGGACAGGGGGACCTCTTGAGAGAGACCCAGTACTTC.

The chain combines TRBV4-1 with TRBJ1-2, with a possible D match to TRBD1 (5 bases). Trimming cost V 1 base and J 5 bases, with 11 bases left between them. Germline CDR1 reads MGHRA; CDR2 reads YSYEKL. The CDR3 totals 14 residues. CDR3 region: CASSQAIAGYGYTF. The CDR3 nucleotides read TGCGCCAGCAGCCAAGCTATTGCAGGGTATGGCTACACCTTC.